Below are 7 T cell receptor beta chains sequenced from a single sample in a study of blood T cell repertoires in COVID-19. Generated by immunoSEQ multiplex PCR, the TCRdb table keeps only in-frame clones and is missing some. The sample consists of nearly 250,000 clones, roughly 79% of them appearing once. Sequencing was performed on peripheral blood. The receptors come from a woman at least 80 years old with acute or convalescent COVID-19.

The V gene is TRBV5-6, the J gene TRBJ1-2, with TRBD1 matching over 10 bases. CDR3 length equals 15 residues. CDR1 is SGHDT and CDR2 is YYEEEE in the germline V gene. V lost 4 bases and J lost 2; bases outside the gene matches: 5. In DNA, the CDR3 is TGTGCCAGCAGCGGAGGACAGGGGGGCAACTATGGCTACACCTTC. Translated: CASSGGQGGNYGYTF.

A few counts support this clone. The chain has TRBV7-2 and TRBJ2-7; TRBD1 agrees at 7 bases. Germline V gene data show CDR1 as SGHTA and CDR2 as FQGNSA. J lost 4 bases, V lost 3 bases, and 3 bases had no gene match. There are 13 residues in the CDR3. The CDR3 sequence: CASSFIQGYEQYF. The CDR3 DNA follows: TGTGCCAGCAGCTTCATACAGGGGTACGAGCAGTACTTC.

V and J are TRBV4-3 and TRBJ2-3, with TRBD2 as a possible D gene (7 bases). The CDR3 totals 17 residues. Germline-derived CDR1 and CDR2 are LGHNA and YSLEER. With 4 bases removed from V and 1 base from J, the gap between germline ends came to 18 bases. The CDR3 bases are TGCGCCAGCAGCCTATCTGGGGGGCTAGCGGGCACAGATACGCAGTATTTT. Translation gives CASSLSGGLAGTDTQYF.

The V call is TRBV9, the J call TRBJ2-3; 8 nucleotides align to TRBD2. The CDR3 totals 14 residues. V shed 5 bases and J 0 bases; nucleotides not matched to a gene: 2. Germline V gene sequence: CDR1 SGDLS, CDR2 YYNGEE. The CDR3 DNA follows: TGTGCCAGCAGTCGGGGGGGAAGCACAGATACGCAGTATTTT. It specifies CASSRGGSTDTQYF.

This chain links TRBV4-2 with TRBJ1-2, with 10 bases identical to TRBD1. The CDR3 consists of 15 residues. Per the germline V gene, CDR1 is LGHNA and CDR2 is YNFKEQ. Trimming took 5 bases from V and 2 from J; bases not matched to a gene: 5. The CDR3, as DNA: TGTGCCAGCAGCGTAACGACAGGGGGCAACTATGGCTACACCTTC. Its translation is CASSVTTGGNYGYTF.

Note on this clone: Other DNA sequences in this sample translate to the same CDR3. The V call is TRBV5-1, the J call TRBJ2-1; TRBD2 is a possible D gene (6 bases). CDR1 is SGHRS and CDR2 is YFSETQ in the germline V gene. CDR3 length equals 15 residues. Trimming left V 0 bases short and J 1 base short, with 8 bases between. CDR3 sequence: CASSLVAGSYNEQFF. The CDR3 region has the DNA TGCGCCAGCAGCTTGGTCGCGGGGTCCTACAATGAGCAGTTCTTC. The whole variable domain, remainder taken from reference TRBV5-1 and TRBJ2-1, is KAGVTQTPRYLIKTRGQQVTLSCSPISGHRSVSWYQQTPGQGLQFLFEYFSETQRNKGNFPGRFSGRQFSNSRSEMNVSTLELGDSALYLCASSLVAGSYNEQFFGPGTRLTVL.

The genes are TRBV18 and TRBJ2-1, with 8 bases matching TRBD2. CDR3 length: 13 amino acids. V lost 11 bases, J lost 5 bases, and 8 bases stayed unmatched. CDR1 and CDR2 from the germline V gene are KGHSH and LQKENI. The CDR3 DNA reads TGTGCCGGGGCTAGCGGGTCAGACAATGAGCAGTTCTTC. Residues: CAGASGSDNEQFF. Supplemented by reference TRBV18 and TRBJ2-1, the full variable domain reads NAGVMQNPRHLVRRRGQEARLRCSPMKGHSHVYWYRQLPEEGLKFMVYLQKENIIDESGMPKERFSAEFPKEGPSILRIQQVVRGDSAAYFCAGASGSDNEQFFGPGTRLTVL.